The T cell receptor beta chain described here comes from a study of T cells in Graves' hyperthyroidism and ophthalmopathy. The CDR3 loop spans 14 amino acids. V was pared by 0 bases and J by 6 bases, with 12 bases between. The germline V gene encodes CDR1 LGHDT and CDR2 YNNKEL (reference sequence). Overall study findings and caveats: Most thyroid-expanded clonotypes above 0.001 were also found in blood.

Lactation, pregnancy, other autoimmune disease or uncontrolled infection excluded patients. Amplified TCR beta CDR3 regions came from RNA transcripts. The HTBI set primed first-round TCR CDR3 RT-PCR. MiXCR, run by TCRdb on the multiplex PCR reads, gives a single entry per CDR3 protein. Among fewer than 600,000 distinct CDR3 sequences, 14% were seen once, and the ten largest hold approximately 15%. This clonotype occurred many times. What it recognizes is unknown. The sample consisted of blood. The V and J genes are TRBV3-1 and TRBJ2-7, with D perhaps assigned TRBD1 or TRBD2 (5 bases each). The sequence was collected from a woman in her 40s with Graves' hyperthyroidism. CDR3 loop: CASSQEGRGGEQYF. The CDR3 DNA sequence: TGTGCCAGCAGCCAAGAAGGTCGTGGGGGCGAGCAGTACTTC.